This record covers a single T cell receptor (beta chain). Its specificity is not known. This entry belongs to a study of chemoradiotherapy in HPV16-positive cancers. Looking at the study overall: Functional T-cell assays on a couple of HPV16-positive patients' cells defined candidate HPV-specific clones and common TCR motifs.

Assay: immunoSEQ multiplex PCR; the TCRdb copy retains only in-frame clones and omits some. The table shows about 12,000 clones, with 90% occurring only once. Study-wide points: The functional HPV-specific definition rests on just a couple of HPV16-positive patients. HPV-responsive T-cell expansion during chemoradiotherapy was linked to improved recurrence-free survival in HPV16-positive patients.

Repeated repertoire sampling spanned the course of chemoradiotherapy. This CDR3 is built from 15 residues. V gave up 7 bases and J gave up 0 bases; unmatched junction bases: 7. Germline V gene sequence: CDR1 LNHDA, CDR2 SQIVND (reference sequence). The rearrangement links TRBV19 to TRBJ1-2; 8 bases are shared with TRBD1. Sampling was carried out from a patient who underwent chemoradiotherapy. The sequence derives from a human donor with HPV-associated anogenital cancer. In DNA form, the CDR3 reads TGTGCCAGTAACCTCAGACAGGGGACTAACTATGGCTACACCTTC. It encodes CASNLRQGTNYGYTF.